This TCR beta chain is drawn from a study of blood T cells in healthy people across ages. V gave up 4 bases and J gave up 15 bases; unmatched junction bases: 8. Germline CDR1 is SGHTA and CDR2 is FQGNSA. The CDR3 contains 13 residues. This clonotype appeared a few times. Together with a sample-barcoded 5' primer, a J-beta primer mix was included in a second PCR lasting about 7 to 11 cycles. From the 5' RACE reads, TCRdb called clonotypes with MiXCR, one entry per CDR3 protein. This table holds 800,000 or so distinct CDR3 sequences, approximately 25% found once. The data also belong to a second study, concerning T cells of mothers and their children. That work contributes: It was through the M1S primer of the second PCR that sample barcodes and 2-4 random nucleotides were added. Slightly higher but non-significant overlap marked related mother-child pairs versus unrelated pairs.

This receptor was identified in a boy aged 10-17 years in good health. The specimen was blood. The chain combines TRBV7-2 with TRBJ2-1; 11 bases are shared with TRBD2. CDR3 protein: CASSYRGGTSGFF. CDR3 sequence (DNA): TGTGCCAGCAGCTATAGGGGAGGGACTAGCGGGTTCTTC. Variable domain in full (rest from reference TRBV7-2 and TRBJ2-1): GAGVSQSPSNKVTEKGKDVELRCDPISGHTALYWYRQSLGQGLEFLIYFQGNSAPDKSGLPSDRFSAERTGGSVSTLTIQRTQQEDSAVYLCASSYRGGTSGFFGPGTRLTVL.